Below, one T cell receptor beta chain is given with its context. This entry belongs to a study of blood T cell repertoires in COVID-19. Study as a whole: Italy, Spain and the United States were the sources of the convalescent and acute COVID-19 samples. The analysed material was cDNA or gDNA that came from T cells, B-cell-depleted T cells, or PBMCs.

Source study methods: The assay estimated nucleated cells by amplifying reference gene primers. TCRdb keeps only in-frame clones here, not all; method: immunoSEQ multiplex PCR. V, J and clone size were drawn from that table, and D and trimming were deduced from the DNA. The sample lists roughly 200,000 clones; just under 85% were seen once. This CDR3 comprises 13 residues. Trimming shortened V by 8 bases and J by 2 bases, and 9 bases separated the two germline ends. Germline values: CDR1 LNHDA, CDR2 SQIVND (reference sequence). The sequenced sample consisted of peripheral blood. The TCR comes from a woman between 70 and 85 years old with active or convalescent COVID-19. The rearrangement uses TRBV19 and TRBJ2-2; no definite D call. CDR3 amino acids: CASLLLNTGELFF. The DNA of the CDR3 is TGTGCCAGTCTCCTACTTAACACCGGGGAGCTGTTTTTT.